This T cell receptor beta chain originates from a study of T-cell memory formation after mild COVID-19 (TCRdb year 2021). In the study overall: TCR sequence clusters from the two donors were found to be largely donor specific. Longitudinal TCRalpha and TCRbeta repertoire sequencing tracked T-cell clones expanding and contracting after mild COVID-19 in two donors. The cohort was made up of two young adult volunteers, one female and one male, who were previously healthy. General study outcomes and caveats: Contracting CD4+ clones were located mainly in the CM and EM memory subsets, whereas CD8+ clones were found to be enriched in EMRA. Whether the second-wave clones peaking on day 37 were SARS-CoV-2 specific was not confirmed. Balanced CD4/CD8 phenotypes were observed for clones contracting from day 15 to 85, whereas a bias towards CD4+ was observed for a second wave of clones expanding from day 15 to 37. Only a couple of mild cases were covered by the study, and larger cohorts that include severe cases with pre-infection samples were considered necessary. Some responding clones were detected in pre-infection memory, which suggested that pre-existing cross-reactive memory T cells had joined the SARS-CoV-2 response.

Ficoll-Paque density gradient centrifugation was the method used to isolate PBMCs. Sequencing used an Illumina NovaSeq 6000. TCRalpha and TCRbeta cDNA libraries were built by 5'RACE with constant-segment primers, adding sample barcodes and unique molecular identifiers. Trizol reagent was used to extract RNA from every sample. The libraries were amplified in two PCR steps, and the second step added a second sample barcode and Illumina TruSeq adapters. Sequencing of the libraries was done on an Illumina NovaSeq, producing 2 x 150 bp paired-end reads. The original pipeline was this. Demultiplexing of reads and collapsing into UMI-guided consensus sequences were performed with migec v1.2.7. Using mixcr v2.1.11, the UMI consensuses were aligned to TRA and TRB V and J templates and assembled into clonotypes. Expanded or contracted clonotypes were those called significant by both edgeR and NoisET, with noise models trained on biological replicates. For edgeR calls, a false discovery rate-adjusted p below 0.01 and a log2 fold-change threshold of 1 were applied. As an exploratory analysis of dynamics, max-normalized trajectories of the 1000 most abundant clonotypes were examined by PCA with hierarchical clustering. Each responding clone was given a CD4 or CD8 phenotype based on the CD4+ and CD8+ repertoires, which had been sequenced separately. TCRdb applied fastp at Q25 and MiXCR to the public reads, then kept only in-frame beta chains. Every CDR3 protein is listed once, alongside the most common genes and DNA of its rows. It is TCRdb's table, rather than the study itself, that gives the V and J calls and clone size. A total of 530,000 or so distinct CDR3 sequences appear in this sample, around 16% of them only once. 8.1% of the sample is in the top ten clones.

In regard to this clonotype: No cognate antigen has been identified for it. Per-base qualities were not stored, and no clone one base away is much larger.

The clonotype was recovered from an adult woman who had mild COVID-19 (a few samples of this study predate the infection). The sample titles of this study are shuffled in the database, so cell type and time point are left out; the donor was told from shared clones. Sequenced input: PBMCs or a T cell subset sorted from them (not recorded which).

CDR3 region: CASSTGQTEAFF. The sequenced DNA is TGTGCCAGTAGTACGGGACAGACTGAAGCTTTCTTT. The rearrangement joined TRBV19 to TRBJ1-1; TRBD1 aligns with 7 central bases. For CDR1 and CDR2, the germline V gene (reference sequence) lists LNHDA and SQIVND. Reading from cysteine to phenylalanine, the CDR3 counts 12 amino acids. Only the CDR3 DNA stays, 36 bases, in frame from base 1. At the junction V is shortened by 4 bases and J by 5 bases; bases outside the gene matches: 1.